A single TCR beta chain is shown here with its context. Its antigen has not been determined. The record has no base qualities; no much larger clone is one base away. This sample is drawn from a study of blood T cells in healthy people across ages (dated by TCRdb to the mid-2010s). For the study in its entirety: In model experiments, template switching captured roughly one uniquely barcoded TCR beta cDNA molecule for every two T cells. The study measured age-related changes in TCR beta repertoire diversity using deep sequencing normalized with unique cDNA molecular identifiers. Four age groups were formed from the donors: young (average about 16 years), middle-aged (just under 40), aged (roughly 59) and long-lived (82). To avoid experimental bias, donors of different ages were spread randomly across the sequencing lanes. Using the same blood draw, the study looked at two additional independent replicas of 1 million unique cDNA reads for two donors, one aged 18 to 29 and the other aged 80 or older. Summary of the overall study and its limitations: Compared with the aged group, more naive CD4+ T cells, fewer expanded clones and increased TCR diversity were shown by the long-lived group, suggesting age selection. Bulk unsorted PBMC profiling prevented conclusive comparison of naive and antigen-experienced compartments. Total diversity estimates from one million sequenced T cells were considered lower bounds and underestimates. As age increased, observed TCR beta diversity per million T cells dropped in a roughly linear way, and a significant reduction was already evident by age 40. Because donor CMV infection status was unknown, age-related changes in expanded clonotypes were potentially confounded. Observed TCR beta diversity correlated strongly with the percentage of naive T cells measured by flow cytometry.

Systemically healthy Caucasian individuals from Russia, 35 to 50 in total and aged roughly 6 to 95 years, were included as donors. Each donor gave ten milliliters of peripheral blood, collected into EDTA-treated Vacutainer tubes. Ficoll-Paque density-gradient centrifugation was used to isolate PBMCs, with at least 6 million per sample. Total RNA was extracted from PBMCs with Trizol reagent, with at least 6 micrograms obtained per sample. For every donor, an aliquot of PBMCs went through flow cytometry to measure the percentages of naive CD45RAhigh/CD27high T cells. The library was prepared using 5' RACE. The instrument given in TCRdb is Illumina HiSeq 2500. The second PCR ran for roughly 7 to 11 cycles and used a J-beta primer mix along with a sample-barcoded 5' primer. A unique molecular identifier was introduced onto each TCR beta cDNA molecule by a template-switch 5' adaptor carrying 12 random nucleotides. Each sample yielded at least 3 million CDR3-containing paired-end reads. First-strand cDNA was synthesized from all RNA with the Mint cDNA synthesis kit, primed by a TRBC-specific oligonucleotide. All cDNA was treated with uracil-DNA glycosylase and then went through a first 18-cycle PCR with the universal primers M1SS and BC2_uni_R. The study's processing was this. For normalization, 1 million high-quality reads were randomly selected from each sample, with every read carrying a distinct molecular identifier. Instead of being binned into consensus sequences, reads that shared molecular identifiers were thrown out. MiTCR, with a Q25 quality threshold and the strictest error-elimination algorithm, was used for CDR3 identification, clonotype clustering and error correction. A nonparametric unseen species model using Euler transformation provided a lower-bound estimate of total TCR beta diversity. TCRdb reran the public reads through fastp at Q25 and MiXCR, keeping productive beta chains. Each record represents a unique CDR3 protein, reported with the most common genes and DNA among its rows. TCRdb's processing, not the authors', yielded these V and J calls. This sample is represented by 700,000 to 800,000 distinct CDR3 sequences; about 42% of them were singletons. The ten largest clones capture roughly 20% of the sample.

The sample consisted of blood. This sequence was found in a woman aged 60-75 years in good health.

CDR3 reads: CASSIMQSSYNEQFF. The sequenced DNA is TGCGCCAGCAGTATCATGCAGTCCTCCTACAATGAGCAGTTCTTC. The chain uses TRBV5-1 and TRBJ2-1, with the D gene not clear enough to name. From the germline V gene, CDR1 is SGHRS and CDR2 is YFSETQ. Trimming costs V 5 bases and J 0 bases, and their ends lie 12 bases apart. The CDR3, cysteine through phenylalanine, is 15 amino acids long. The DNA shown is the 45-base CDR3, in frame from base 1.